This T cell receptor (beta chain) was retrieved from a study of cytomegalovirus exposure and HLA in healthy donors. Regarding this clone: Its antigen remains unidentified. As the CDR3 is not closed by the conserved phenylalanine or tryptophan, this likely results from a read error. The DNA is left out, because the CDR3 cannot be placed on it with certainty; the CDR3 is given as TCRdb lists it.

Findings and limits, study-wide: A later analysis showed that HLA-associated TCR beta chains had undergone more clonal expansion than equally common others.

Germline V gene lookup returns CDR1 MNHNS and CDR2 SASEGT. Both ends counted, the CDR3 spans 11 residues. 13 Jbeta primers and 60 Vbeta primers were used for the PCR. The protocol was immunoSEQ multiplex PCR, while the TCRdb copy is restricted to in-frame clones and leaves out a portion. The data contain around 110,000 clones, 81% of them singletons. This sequence was found in a man under 40 in good health and CMV-seronegative. What was sequenced was PBMCs. This chain uses TRBV6-1 with TRBJ1-2; the DNA was not used to check the table's D call, TRBD1. CDR3 protein: CASSELGWGPL.